This T cell receptor beta chain was captured by sequencing in a study of beta chain features in type 1 diabetes. Findings and caveats of the study: It was among patients, rather than healthy donors, that naive, central memory and Treg TCRB repertoires appeared more similar. For TCRB rearrangement, an influence of HLA type remained unresolved here. Insertion counts at VDJ junctions were lower in type 1 diabetes patients, who also showed more deletions there. Type 1 diabetes patients showed a moderate but significant shortening of TCRB CDR3s in all four CD4+ subsets.

Points on this clone: Its antigen is not known.

Every isolated RNA sample was fully reverse transcribed, so sequencing captured expressed TCRB transcripts. Only in-frame clones appear in the TCRdb table, and some are missing; sequencing was by immunoSEQ multiplex PCR. The table shows 150,000 to 200,000 clones, with roughly 63% occurring only once. The purity of all sorted populations exceeded 98%. This clonotype was obtained from a man aged 25-40 years with type 1 diabetes. The specimen was naive CD4+ T cells from blood.

For the CDR3, the DNA is TGCAGCGTTGTGGTCTACACCGGGGAGCTGTTTTTT. Encoded protein: CSVVVYTGELFF. The gene calls are TRBV29-1 and TRBJ2-2; the D is unclear. The germline V and J ends were trimmed by 4 bases and 3 bases, with 6 bases remaining between them. The CDR3 extends over 12 amino acids. Germline V lookup: CDR1 SQVTM, CDR2 ANQGSEA.